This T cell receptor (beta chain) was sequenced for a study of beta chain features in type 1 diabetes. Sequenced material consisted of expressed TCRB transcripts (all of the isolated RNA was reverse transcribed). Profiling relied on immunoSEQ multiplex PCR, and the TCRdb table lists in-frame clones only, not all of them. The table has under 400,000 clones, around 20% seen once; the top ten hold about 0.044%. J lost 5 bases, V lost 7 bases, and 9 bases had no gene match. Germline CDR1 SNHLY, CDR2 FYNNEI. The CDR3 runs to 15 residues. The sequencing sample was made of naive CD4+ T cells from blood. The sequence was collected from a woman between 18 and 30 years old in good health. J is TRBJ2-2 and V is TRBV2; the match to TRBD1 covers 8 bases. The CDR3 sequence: CASTGQGLGTGELFF. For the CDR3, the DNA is TGTGCCAGCACCGGACAGGGTCTCGGGACCGGGGAGCTGTTTTTT.